This entry concerns a single TCR beta chain. The sample originates from a study of T cell changes during pregnancy in multiple sclerosis. This CDR3 spans 14 amino acids. CDR1 is SEHNR and CDR2 is FQNEAQ in the germline V gene (reference sequence). After removal of 11 bases from V and 5 bases from J, the junction contained 12 bases not matched to a gene. TCRdb's copy holds only in-frame clones and misses some; the assay was immunoSEQ multiplex PCR. The data hold some 30,000 clones, with 80% to 90% observed a single time. This TCR derives from a female donor with multiple sclerosis, enrolled in a pregnancy study. V is TRBV7-9 and J is TRBJ2-3; the match to TRBD2 covers 8 bases. The material sequenced was CD8+ T cells from peripheral blood mononuclear cells, taken in the second trimester of pregnancy. CDR3 bases: TGTGCCGTTCCCGCGGGAGGACTTCAAGATACGCAGTATTTT. Amino acid sequence: CAVPAGGLQDTQYF.